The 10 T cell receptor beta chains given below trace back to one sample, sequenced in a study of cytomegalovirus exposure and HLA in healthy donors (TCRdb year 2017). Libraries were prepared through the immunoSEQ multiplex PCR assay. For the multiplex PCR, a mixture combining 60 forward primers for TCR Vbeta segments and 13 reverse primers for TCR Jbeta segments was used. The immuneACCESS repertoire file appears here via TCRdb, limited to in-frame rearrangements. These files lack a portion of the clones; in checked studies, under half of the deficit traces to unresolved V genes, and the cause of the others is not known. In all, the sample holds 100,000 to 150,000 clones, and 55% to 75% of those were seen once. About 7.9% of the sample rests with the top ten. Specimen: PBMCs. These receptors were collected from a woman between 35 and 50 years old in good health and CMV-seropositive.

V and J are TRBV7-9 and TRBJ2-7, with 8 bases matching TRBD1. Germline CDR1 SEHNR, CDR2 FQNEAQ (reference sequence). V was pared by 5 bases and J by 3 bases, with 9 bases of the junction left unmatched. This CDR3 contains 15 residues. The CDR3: CASSMADRGYYEQYF. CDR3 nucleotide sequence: TGTGCCAGCAGCATGGCTGACAGGGGCTACTACGAGCAGTACTTC.

The CDR3 is CASSPSGYGYTF. CDR3 coding DNA: TGTGCCAGCAGCCCCAGCGGGTATGGCTACACCTTC. The chain joins TRBV7-2 to TRBJ1-2; D is undetermined. Germline V CDR1 and CDR2: SGHTA, FQGNSA. The CDR3 is 12 amino acids. The V gene lost 5 bases and the J gene lost 5 bases, with 9 bases spanning the gap.

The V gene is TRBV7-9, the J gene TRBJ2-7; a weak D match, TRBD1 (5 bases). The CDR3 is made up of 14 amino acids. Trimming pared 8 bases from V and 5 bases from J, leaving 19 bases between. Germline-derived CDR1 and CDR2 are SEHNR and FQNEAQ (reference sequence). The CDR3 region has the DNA TGTGCCAGCCGCCTCCAGGGATTAGGCGACGAGCAGTACTTC. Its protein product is CASRLQGLGDEQYF.

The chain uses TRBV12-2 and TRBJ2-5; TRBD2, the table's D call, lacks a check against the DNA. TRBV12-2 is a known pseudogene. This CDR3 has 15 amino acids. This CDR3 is CASRLAREGQETQYF. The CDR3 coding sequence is TGTGCAAGTCGCTTAGCCCGGGAGGGCCAAGAGACCCAGTACTTC.

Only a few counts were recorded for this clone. CDR3 sequence reads: CASSFTGGEGDTQYF. CDR3 sequence (DNA): TGTGCCAGCAGCTTCACCGGGGGGGAGGGAGATACGCAGTATTTT. This chain links TRBV11-2 with TRBJ2-3; 8 positions match TRBD2. This CDR3 contains 15 residues. Germline trimming cut 3 bases from V and 5 bases from J; bases unmatched to any gene: 7. Germline values: CDR1 SGHAT, CDR2 FQNNGV.

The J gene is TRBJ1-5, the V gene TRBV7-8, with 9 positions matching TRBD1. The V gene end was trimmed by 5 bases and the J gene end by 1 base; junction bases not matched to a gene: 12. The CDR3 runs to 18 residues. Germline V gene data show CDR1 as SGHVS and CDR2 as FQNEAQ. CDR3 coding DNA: TGTGCCAGCAGCCCCACAGGGGGCATGCAGGCAAGCAATCAGCCCCAGCATTTT. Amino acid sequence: CASSPTGGMQASNQPQHF.

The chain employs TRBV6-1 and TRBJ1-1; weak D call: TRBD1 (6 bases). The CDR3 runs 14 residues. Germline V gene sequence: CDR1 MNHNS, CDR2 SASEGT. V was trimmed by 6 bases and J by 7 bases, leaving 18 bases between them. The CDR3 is CASREGGGRVEAFF. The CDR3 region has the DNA TGTGCCAGCAGAGAGGGAGGGGGGCGCGTTGAAGCTTTCTTT.

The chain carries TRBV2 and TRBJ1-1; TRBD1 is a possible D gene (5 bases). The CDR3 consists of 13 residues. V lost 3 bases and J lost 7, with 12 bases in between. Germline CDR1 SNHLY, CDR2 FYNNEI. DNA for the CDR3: TGTGCCAGCAGTGAGCGACAGCTATTTGAAGCTTTCTTT. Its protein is CASSERQLFEAFF.

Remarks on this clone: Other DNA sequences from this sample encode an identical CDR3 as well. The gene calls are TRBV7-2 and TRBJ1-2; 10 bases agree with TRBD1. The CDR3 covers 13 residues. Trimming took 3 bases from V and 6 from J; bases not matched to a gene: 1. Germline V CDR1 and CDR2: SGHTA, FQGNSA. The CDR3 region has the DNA TGTGCCAGCAGCTTGGACAGGGGGGATGGCTACACCTTC. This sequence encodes CASSLDRGDGYTF.

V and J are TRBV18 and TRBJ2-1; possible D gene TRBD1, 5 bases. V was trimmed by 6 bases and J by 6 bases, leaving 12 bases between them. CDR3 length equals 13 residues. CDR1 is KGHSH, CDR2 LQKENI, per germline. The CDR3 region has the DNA TGTGCCAGCTCGTTCAGGGAATTCAATGAGCAGTTCTTC. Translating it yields CASSFREFNEQFF.